This passage covers 8 T cell receptor beta chains from one sample sequenced in a study of cytomegalovirus exposure and HLA in healthy donors. 60 Vbeta and 13 Jbeta primers were used in PCR. The method was immunoSEQ multiplex PCR; TCRdb's version includes in-frame clones alone and lacks a portion of them. In the table there are 150,000 to 200,000 clones, around three quarters of which are singletons. Sequencing was carried out using PBMCs. The receptors here all came from a woman aged 40 to 50 in good health and CMV-seronegative.

This chain joins TRBV6-1 and TRBJ2-3; the D gene is possibly TRBD2 (6 bases). Germline V gives CDR1 MNHNS, CDR2 SASEGT. The V end was cut by 11 bases, the J end by 4 bases, with 10 bases between. The CDR3 sequence is 11 residues long. The CDR3 reads CAGGSADTQYF. The CDR3 DNA reads as TGTGCCGGGGGGAGTGCAGATACGCAGTATTTT.

The chain has TRBV30 and TRBJ2-7; maybe TRBD1 (5 bases). V lost 3 bases, J lost 4 bases, and 10 bases lay in between. The CDR3 has 12 residues. CDR1 GTSNPN and CDR2 SVGIG come from the germline V gene (reference sequence). CDR3 sequence reads: CAWRKAGYEQYF. The CDR3 coding sequence is TGTGCCTGGAGGAAGGCAGGGTACGAGCAGTACTTC.

The chain employs TRBV6-5 and TRBJ1-2; maybe TRBD1 (6 bases). The germline V gene encodes CDR1 MNHEY and CDR2 SVGAGI. Between the trimmed V and J ends, which lost 5 bases and 4 bases, there was a span of 14 bases. This CDR3 contains 14 residues. CDR3 sequence: CASSRRQDFYGYTF. CDR3 nucleotide sequence: TGTGCCAGCAGTCGCCGACAGGACTTCTATGGCTACACCTTC.

V usage is TRBV28 and J usage is TRBJ2-1; weak D call: TRBD1 (8 bases). CDR3 length: 16 residues. Trimming shortened V by 3 bases and J by 3 bases, and 15 bases separated the two germline ends. Germline CDR1 and CDR2: MDHEN and SYDVKM. Here the CDR3 reads CASSFGQGGIYNEQFF. The CDR3 DNA sequence: TGTGCCAGCAGTTTCGGACAGGGAGGGATCTACAATGAGCAGTTCTTC.

The J gene is TRBJ1-2, the V gene TRBV6-1; D might be TRBD1 (6 bases). Germline loops: CDR1 MNHNS, CDR2 SASEGT. CDR3 size: 13 residues. V lost 9 bases, J lost 2 bases, and 13 bases lay in between. CDR3 DNA: TGTGCCAGTAGACAGGTTTCAAACTATGGCTACACCTTC. Protein sequence: CASRQVSNYGYTF.

The chain employs TRBV5-8 and TRBJ2-1; D possibly corresponds to TRBD2 (7 bases). V was cut by 0 bases and J by 5 bases, with 12 bases left in between. The CDR3 contains 15 residues. Germline loops: CDR1 SGHTS, CDR2 YDEGEE. The chain's CDR3 is CASSLEGEGNNEQFF. The CDR3 nucleotides are TGTGCCAGCAGCTTGGAGGGGGAGGGCAACAATGAGCAGTTCTTC.

The rearrangement links TRBV30 to TRBJ2-7; the D gene is possibly TRBD1 (5 bases). This CDR3 has 11 residues. The V gene's germline CDR1 is GTSNPN and CDR2 SVGIG (reference sequence). Trimming pared 8 bases from V and 9 bases from J, leaving 17 bases between. CDR3 DNA sequence: TGTGCCGCCCCAAGTGGGGCTCGGCAGTACTTC. It encodes CAAPSGARQYF.

V gene TRBV30 combines with J gene TRBJ2-1; 9 bases line up with TRBD2. The germline V gene has CDR1 GTSNPN and CDR2 SVGIG (reference sequence). The CDR3 runs 14 residues. The chain's CDR3 is CGAGATSGYNEQFF. DNA of the CDR3: TGTGGGGCAGGGGCGACTAGCGGCTACAATGAGCAGTTCTTC.